The entry below describes one T cell receptor (beta chain). Its antigen is unknown. The PCR was carried out with 60 Vbeta primers and 13 Jbeta primers. Measured with immunoSEQ multiplex PCR; TCRdb has only the in-frame clones, and not every one. The sample shows some 120,000 clones, over 70% of them seen only once. This record comes from a study of cytomegalovirus exposure and HLA in healthy donors. This CDR3 spans 17 amino acids. From germline, CDR1 is LGHNA and CDR2 YNFKEQ. The trim removed 4 bases at V and 2 bases at J, leaving 12 bases unmatched. Whole-study findings and limits: Three CMV-associated chains proved CMV antigen-specific in vitro.

This chain joins TRBV4-2 and TRBJ2-7; 9 bases line up with TRBD1. The source is a man between 25 and 39 years old in good health and CMV-seronegative. The material sequenced was PBMCs. CDR3 DNA sequence: TGTGCCAGCAGCCTCGAGTTTGCGGGACAGGGACCCTACGAGCAGTACTTC. Its protein product is CASSLEFAGQGPYEQYF.